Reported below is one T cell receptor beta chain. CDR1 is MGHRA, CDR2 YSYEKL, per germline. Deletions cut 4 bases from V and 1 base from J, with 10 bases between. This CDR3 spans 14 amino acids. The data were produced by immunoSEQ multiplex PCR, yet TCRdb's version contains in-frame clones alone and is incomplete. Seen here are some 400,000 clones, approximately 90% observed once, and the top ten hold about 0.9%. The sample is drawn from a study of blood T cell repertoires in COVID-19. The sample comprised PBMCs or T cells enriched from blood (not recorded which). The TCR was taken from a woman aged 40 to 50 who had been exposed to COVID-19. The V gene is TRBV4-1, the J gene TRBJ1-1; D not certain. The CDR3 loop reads CASSRELSNTEAFF. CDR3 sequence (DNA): TGCGCCAGCAGCCGTGAGTTGTCGAACACTGAAGCTTTCTTT.